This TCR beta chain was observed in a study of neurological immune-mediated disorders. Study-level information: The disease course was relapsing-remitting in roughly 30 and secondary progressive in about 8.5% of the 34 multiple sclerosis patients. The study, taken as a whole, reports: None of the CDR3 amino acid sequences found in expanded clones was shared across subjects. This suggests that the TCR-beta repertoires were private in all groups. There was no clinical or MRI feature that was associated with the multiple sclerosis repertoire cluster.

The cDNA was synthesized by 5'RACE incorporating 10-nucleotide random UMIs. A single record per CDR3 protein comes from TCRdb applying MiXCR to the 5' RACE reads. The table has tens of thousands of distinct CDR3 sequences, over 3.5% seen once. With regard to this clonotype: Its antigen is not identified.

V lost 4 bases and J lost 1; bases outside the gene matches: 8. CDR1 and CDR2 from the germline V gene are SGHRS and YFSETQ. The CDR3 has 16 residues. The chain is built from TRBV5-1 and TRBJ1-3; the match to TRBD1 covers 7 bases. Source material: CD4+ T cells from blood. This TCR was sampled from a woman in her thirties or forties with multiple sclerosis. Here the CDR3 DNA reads TGCGCCAGCAGCCGGGACAGTGGAGAGTCTGGAAACACCATATATTTT. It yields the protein CASSRDSGESGNTIYF.